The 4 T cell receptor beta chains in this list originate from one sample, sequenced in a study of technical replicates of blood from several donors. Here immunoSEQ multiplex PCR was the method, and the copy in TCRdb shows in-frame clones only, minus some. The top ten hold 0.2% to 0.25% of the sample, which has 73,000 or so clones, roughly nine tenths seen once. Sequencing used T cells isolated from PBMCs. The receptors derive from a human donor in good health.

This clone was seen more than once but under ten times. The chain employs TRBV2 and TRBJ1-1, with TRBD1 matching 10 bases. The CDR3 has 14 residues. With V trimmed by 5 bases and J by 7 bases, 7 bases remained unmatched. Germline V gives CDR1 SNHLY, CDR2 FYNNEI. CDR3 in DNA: TGTGCCAGCAGTAACCCCGGGACAGGGGTTGAAGCTTTCTTT. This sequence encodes CASSNPGTGVEAFF.

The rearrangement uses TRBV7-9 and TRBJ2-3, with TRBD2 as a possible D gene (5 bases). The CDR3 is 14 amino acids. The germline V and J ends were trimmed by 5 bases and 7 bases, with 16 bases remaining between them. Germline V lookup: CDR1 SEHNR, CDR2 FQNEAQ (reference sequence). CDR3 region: CASSRRHSGNTQYF. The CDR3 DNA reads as TGTGCCAGCAGCCGTCGTCATTCGGGGAATACGCAGTATTTT.

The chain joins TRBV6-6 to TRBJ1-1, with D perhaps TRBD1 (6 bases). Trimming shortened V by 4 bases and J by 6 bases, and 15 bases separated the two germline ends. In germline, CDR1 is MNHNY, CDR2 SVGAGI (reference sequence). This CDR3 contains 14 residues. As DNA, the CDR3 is TGTGCCAGCAGTTCAATAGGGGGAAGAGCTGAAGCTTTCTTT. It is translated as CASSSIGGRAEAFF.

This CDR3 is CASSLARRGVRQETQYF. For the CDR3, the DNA is TGTGCCAGCAGCTTAGCTCGCCGGGGGGTCCGCCAAGAGACCCAGTACTTC. The genes are TRBV7-9 and TRBJ2-5, with 7 bases lining up with TRBD2. Germline CDR1 SEHNR, CDR2 FQNEAQ (reference sequence). V lost 0 bases to trimming and J lost 1 base; unmatched junction nucleotides: 8. The CDR3 spans 17 residues. Full variable domain (rest looked up from reference TRBV7-9 and TRBJ2-5): DTGVSQNPRHKITKRGQNVTFRCDPISEHNRLYWYRQTLGQGPEFLTYFQNEAQLEKSRLLSDRFSAERPKGSFSTLEIQRTEQGDSAMYLCASSLARRGVRQETQYFGPGTRLLVL.